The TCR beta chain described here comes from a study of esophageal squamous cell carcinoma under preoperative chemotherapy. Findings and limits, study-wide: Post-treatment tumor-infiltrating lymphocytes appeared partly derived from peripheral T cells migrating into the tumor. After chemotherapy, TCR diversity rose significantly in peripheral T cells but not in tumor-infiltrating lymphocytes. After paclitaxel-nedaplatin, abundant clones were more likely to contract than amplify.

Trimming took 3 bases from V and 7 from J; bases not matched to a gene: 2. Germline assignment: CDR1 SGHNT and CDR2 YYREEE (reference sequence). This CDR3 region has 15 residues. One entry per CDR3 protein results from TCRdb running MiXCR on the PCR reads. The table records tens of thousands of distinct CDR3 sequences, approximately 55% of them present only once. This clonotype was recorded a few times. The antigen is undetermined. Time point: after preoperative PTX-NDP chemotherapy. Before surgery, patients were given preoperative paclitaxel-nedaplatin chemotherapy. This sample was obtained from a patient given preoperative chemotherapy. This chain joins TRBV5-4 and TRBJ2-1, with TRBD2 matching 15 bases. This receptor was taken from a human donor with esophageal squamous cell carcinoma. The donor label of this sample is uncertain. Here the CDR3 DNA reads TGTGCCAGCAGCTCGGGACTAGCGGGAGGTAATGAGCAGTTCTTC. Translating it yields CASSSGLAGGNEQFF.